One sample yielded the 19 T cell receptor beta chains listed below, sequenced in a study of a mutant IDH1 vaccine in newly diagnosed glioma. Specified time point: week 11, during vaccination. All doses held 300 ug of mutant IDH1 20-mer peptide, with topical imiquimod. Assay: immunoSEQ multiplex PCR; the TCRdb copy retains only in-frame clones and omits some. Of about 40,000 clones in the sample, under 90% were seen once. These TCRs are of unknown antigen specificity. The sample consisted of peripheral blood mononuclear cells (PBMCs), taken from a glioma patient whose treatment included an IDH1 peptide vaccine. These receptors all come from a woman in her twenties or thirties with glioma. Some clones in this sample may be carry-over from other donors' samples.

This chain links TRBV5-6 with TRBJ2-5; TRBD2 aligns across 11 bases. This CDR3 has 17 residues. Per germline, CDR1 SGHDT and CDR2 YYEEEE. The J segment lost 5 bases and the V segment lost 2 bases, leaving 11 bases of the junction unmatched. This chain's CDR3 is CASSFRTSGWASETQYF. The CDR3, as DNA: TGTGCCAGCAGCTTCAGGACTAGCGGGTGGGCCTCCGAGACCCAGTACTTC.

J is TRBJ1-4 and V is TRBV5-6; the match to TRBD1 covers 8 bases. Germline CDR1 is SGHDT and CDR2 is YYEEEE. CDR3 size: 14 residues. After removal of 6 bases from V and 10 bases from J, the junction contained 11 bases not matched to a gene. Here the CDR3 reads CASTLGQGGRKLFF. CDR3 DNA: TGTGCCAGCACCCTCGGACAGGGCGGCAGAAAACTGTTTTTT.

This chain connects TRBV6-5 to TRBJ2-5, with 7 bases that match TRBD1. Per germline, CDR1 MNHEY and CDR2 SVGAGI. The trim removed 3 bases at V and 2 bases at J, leaving 3 bases unmatched. CDR3 length: 14 residues. The CDR3 protein is CASSYGGQQETQYF. Written as DNA, the CDR3 is TGTGCCAGCAGTTATGGGGGACAGCAAGAGACCCAGTACTTC.

The chain carries TRBV5-1 and TRBJ2-5; no clear D. Germline loops: CDR1 SGHRS, CDR2 YFSETQ. This CDR3 region has 13 residues. Trimming removed 0 bases from V and 5 bases from J, with 8 bases in between. The DNA of the CDR3 is TGCGCCAGCAGCTTGGCCGTGGGTGAGACCCAGTACTTC. It specifies CASSLAVGETQYF.

The chain recombines TRBV7-6 with TRBJ1-4; D is undetermined. The CDR3 has 15 amino acids. CDR1 is SGHVS, CDR2 FNYEAQ, per germline. V was trimmed by 6 bases and J by 8 bases, leaving 19 bases between them. The CDR3 region has the DNA TGTGCCAGCAGTCGACCGACGGGGAGTAAGGAAAAACTGTTTTTT. Its protein is CASSRPTGSKEKLFF.

V usage is TRBV11-3 and J usage is TRBJ2-3, with 10 nucleotides matching TRBD1. CDR1 is SGHNT, CDR2 YENEEA, per germline. This CDR3 is 16 amino acids long. V was pared by 1 base and J by 2 bases, with 3 bases of the junction left unmatched. CDR3 nucleotide sequence: TGTGCCAGCAGCTTAGGGACAGGGGGAGCCACAGATACGCAGTATTTT. It translates to CASSLGTGGATDTQYF.

J is TRBJ2-1 and V is TRBV19; D assignment may be TRBD1 or TRBD2 (5 bases each). The CDR3 runs to 13 residues. Per germline, CDR1 LNHDA and CDR2 SQIVND (reference sequence). Trimming stripped 5 bases from V and 7 bases from J, with 12 bases between. The CDR3 DNA sequence: TGTGCCAGTAGTTGGGGACCTCGGAATGAGCAGTTCTTC. Its translation: CASSWGPRNEQFF.

The rearrangement uses TRBV4-2 and TRBJ2-7, with TRBD2 as a possible D gene (6 bases). The CDR3 runs to 14 residues. CDR1 is LGHNA and CDR2 is YNFKEQ in the germline V gene. Trimming removed 5 bases at V and 3 bases at J, with 14 bases between. CDR3: CASSDGTGDYEQYF. The CDR3 DNA reads TGTGCCAGCAGCGACGGGACTGGGGACTACGAGCAGTACTTC.

The V and J genes are TRBV4-2 and TRBJ2-3; TRBD2 matches at 12 bases. The V gene's germline CDR1 is LGHNA and CDR2 YNFKEQ. The ends lost 4 bases at V and 1 base at J; junction bases unmatched: 3. The CDR3 is 16 residues long. CDR3 loop: CASSPGLAGRTDTQYF. The CDR3 nucleotides are TGTGCCAGCAGCCCAGGACTAGCGGGGCGCACAGATACGCAGTATTTT.

This chain joins TRBV30 and TRBJ2-1; D remains unclear. The CDR3 spans 13 residues. The germline gives CDR1 GTSNPN, CDR2 SVGIG (reference sequence). The V end was cut by 7 bases, the J end by 8 bases, with 18 bases between. The CDR3 bases are TGTGCCTCTTCCCCCCGTCGCCGGGATGAGCAGTTCTTC. It translates to CASSPRRRDEQFF.

This chain connects TRBV18 to TRBJ2-1, with 11 nucleotides matching TRBD2. With 2 bases clipped from V and 4 bases from J, the junction kept 4 bases outside the gene matches. Per germline, CDR1 KGHSH and CDR2 LQKENI. CDR3 length: 16 amino acids. The DNA of the CDR3 is TGTGCCAGCTCACCAACCACTAGCGGGAGTTACAATGAGCAGTTCTTC. Amino acids: CASSPTTSGSYNEQFF.

There are a few counts of this clone. The rearrangement uses TRBV7-8 and TRBJ1-2; the D gene is possibly TRBD1 (5 bases). Looked up from germline, CDR1 is SGHVS and CDR2 is FQNEAQ. CDR3 length: 15 residues. Trimming pared 0 bases from V and 8 bases from J, leaving 16 bases between. The CDR3 coding sequence is TGTGCCAGCAGCTTAGCCCGCGGAAGGGACGGAGGCTACACCTTC. This translates into CASSLARGRDGGYTF.

The gene calls are TRBV5-8 and TRBJ2-2; 7 bases line up with TRBD1. The CDR3 is made up of 14 amino acids. Germline lookup yields CDR1 SGHTS and CDR2 YDEGEE. V gave up 4 bases and J gave up 5 bases; unmatched junction bases: 5. In DNA, the CDR3 is TGTGCCAGCAGCCCTCGACAGGGAACCGGGGAGCTGTTTTTT. Protein product: CASSPRQGTGELFF.

The rearrangement joins TRBV10-1 to TRBJ1-1, with unresolved D. The CDR3 runs 14 residues. Germline V CDR1 and CDR2: WNHNN, SYGVQD (reference sequence). Between the trimmed V and J ends, which lost 2 bases and 0 bases, there was a span of 7 bases. The CDR3 DNA reads TGCGCCAGCAGTGAGAGTGGGGTGAACACTGAAGCTTTCTTT. Translating gives CASSESGVNTEAFF.

This chain links TRBV2 with TRBJ1-2; D is uncertain. V shed 4 bases and J shed 1 base, with 4 bases lying between them. CDR1 SNHLY and CDR2 FYNNEI come from the germline V gene. The CDR3 is made up of 12 amino acids. CDR3 sequence reads: CASSAVNYGYTF. The CDR3 nucleotides are TGTGCCAGCAGTGCTGTTAACTATGGCTACACCTTC.

The rearrangement uses TRBV6-5 and TRBJ2-3, with a weak D call TRBD2 (6 bases). V was shortened by 5 bases and J by 5 bases, with 14 bases between the two germline ends. CDR1 is MNHEY and CDR2 is SVGAGI in the germline V gene. There are 14 residues in the CDR3. CDR3 nucleotides: TGTGCCAGCAGTCCCGTGCGGGGAAGAGATACGCAGTATTTT. Translated, it gives CASSPVRGRDTQYF.

The chain joins TRBV7-8 to TRBJ2-7, with D perhaps matching TRBD1 (5 bases). Germline CDR1 SGHVS, CDR2 FQNEAQ. The CDR3 runs 14 residues. V lost 2 bases, J lost 1 base, and 9 bases lay in between. This chain's CDR3 is CASSLLRASYEQYF. CDR3 nucleotide sequence: TGTGCCAGCAGCTTACTCAGGGCTTCCTACGAGCAGTACTTC.

The chain joins TRBV30 to TRBJ1-6; 10 nucleotides match TRBD1. The CDR3 consists of 16 residues. V was clipped by 5 bases and J by 6 bases; unmatched bases: 10. Germline V gives CDR1 GTSNPN, CDR2 SVGIG (reference sequence). The CDR3 DNA reads TGTGCCTGGCTGGGACAGGGGCATGGGCCTAATTCACCCCTCCACTTT. Its translation is CAWLGQGHGPNSPLHF.

V usage is TRBV2 and J usage is TRBJ2-2; no clear D. V lost 3 bases and J lost 3, with 8 bases in between. CDR3 size: 14 residues. Germline V gives CDR1 SNHLY, CDR2 FYNNEI. The CDR3 region has the DNA TGTGCCAGCAGTGACCAAGGGTACACCGGGGAGCTGTTTTTT. It is translated as CASSDQGYTGELFF.